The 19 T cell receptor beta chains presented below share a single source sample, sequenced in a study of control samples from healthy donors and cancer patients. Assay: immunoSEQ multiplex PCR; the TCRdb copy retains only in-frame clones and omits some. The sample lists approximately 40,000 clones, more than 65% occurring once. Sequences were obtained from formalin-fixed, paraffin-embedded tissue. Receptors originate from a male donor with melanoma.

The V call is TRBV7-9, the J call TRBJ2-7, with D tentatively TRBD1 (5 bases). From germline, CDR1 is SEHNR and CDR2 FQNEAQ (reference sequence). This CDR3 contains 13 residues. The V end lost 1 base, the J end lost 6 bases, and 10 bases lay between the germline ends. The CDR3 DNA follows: TGTGCCAGCAGCTTAGAGCCCAGGGCCGAGCAGTACTTC. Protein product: CASSLEPRAEQYF.

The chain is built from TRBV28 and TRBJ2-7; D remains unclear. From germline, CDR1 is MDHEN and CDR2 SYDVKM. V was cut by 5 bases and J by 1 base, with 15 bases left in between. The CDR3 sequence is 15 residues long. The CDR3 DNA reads TGTGCCAGCAGTCCCGTTGTCTCTCTTTCCTACGAGCAGTACTTC. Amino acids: CASSPVVSLSYEQYF.

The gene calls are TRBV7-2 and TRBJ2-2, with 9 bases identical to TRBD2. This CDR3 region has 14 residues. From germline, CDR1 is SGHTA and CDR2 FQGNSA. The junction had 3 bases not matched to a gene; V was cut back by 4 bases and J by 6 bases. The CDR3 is CASSWGLASGELFF. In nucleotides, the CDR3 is TGTGCCAGCAGCTGGGGACTAGCTTCCGGGGAGCTGTTTTTT.

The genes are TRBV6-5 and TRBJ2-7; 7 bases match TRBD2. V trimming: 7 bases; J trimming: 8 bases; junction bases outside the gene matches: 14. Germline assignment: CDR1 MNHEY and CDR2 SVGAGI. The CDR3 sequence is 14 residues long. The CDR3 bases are TGTGCCAGCACCCTTGAGGGAGGGCTCCTTCAGCAGTACTTC. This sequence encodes CASTLEGGLLQQYF.

CDR3: CASSQSKGRYGYTF. DNA for the CDR3: TGTGCCAGCAGCCAGAGCAAAGGGAGGTATGGCTACACCTTC. This rearrangement joins TRBV5-6 to TRBJ1-2, with D uncertain. This CDR3 has 14 amino acids. Trimming removed 4 bases at V and 5 bases at J, with 15 bases between. Germline loops: CDR1 SGHDT, CDR2 YYEEEE.

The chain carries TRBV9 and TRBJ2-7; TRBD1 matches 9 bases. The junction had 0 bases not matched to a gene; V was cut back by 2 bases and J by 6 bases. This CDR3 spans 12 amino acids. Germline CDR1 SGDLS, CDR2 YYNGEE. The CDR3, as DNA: TGTGCCAGCAGCGTGACAGGGGGCGAGCAGTACTTC. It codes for CASSVTGGEQYF. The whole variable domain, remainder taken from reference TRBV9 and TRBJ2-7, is DSGVTQTPKHLITATGQRVTLRCSPRSGDLSVYWYQQSLDQGLQFLIQYYNGEERAKGNILERFSAQQFPDLHSELNLSSLELGDSALYFCASSVTGGEQYFGPGTRLTVT.

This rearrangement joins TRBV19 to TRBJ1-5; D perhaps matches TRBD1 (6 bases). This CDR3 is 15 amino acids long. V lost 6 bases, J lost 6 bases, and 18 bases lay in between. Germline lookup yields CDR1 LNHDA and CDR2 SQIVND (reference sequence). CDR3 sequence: CASRQRAGVGQPQHF. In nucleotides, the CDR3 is TGTGCCAGTAGACAACGAGCAGGGGTGGGTCAGCCCCAGCATTTT. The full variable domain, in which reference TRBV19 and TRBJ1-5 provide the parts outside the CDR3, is DGGITQSPKYLFRKEGQNVTLSCEQNLNHDAMYWYRQDPGQGLRLIYYSQIVNDFQKGDIAEGYSVSREKKESFPLTVTSAQKNPTAFYLCASRQRAGVGQPQHFGDGTRLSIL.

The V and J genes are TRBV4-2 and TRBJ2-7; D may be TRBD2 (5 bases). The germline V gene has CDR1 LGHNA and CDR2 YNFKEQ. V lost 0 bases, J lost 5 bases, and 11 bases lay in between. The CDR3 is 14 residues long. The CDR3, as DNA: TGTGCCAGCAGCCAAGATTGGAGGTCCGACGAGCAGTACTTC. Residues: CASSQDWRSDEQYF.

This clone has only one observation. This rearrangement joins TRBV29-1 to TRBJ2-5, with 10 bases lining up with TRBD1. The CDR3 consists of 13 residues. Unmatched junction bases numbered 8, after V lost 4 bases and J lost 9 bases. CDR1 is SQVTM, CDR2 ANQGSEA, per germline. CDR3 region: CSVGTGGLGAQYF. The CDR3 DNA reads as TGCAGCGTTGGGACAGGGGGTCTCGGGGCCCAGTACTTC.

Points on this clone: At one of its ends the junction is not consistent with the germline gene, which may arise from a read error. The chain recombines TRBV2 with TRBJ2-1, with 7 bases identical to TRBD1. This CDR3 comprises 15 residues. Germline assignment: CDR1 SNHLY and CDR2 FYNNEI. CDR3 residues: CVSSEGDSSYNEQFF. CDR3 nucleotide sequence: TGTGTCAGCAGTGAGGGGGACAGCTCCTACAATGAGCAGTTCTTC.

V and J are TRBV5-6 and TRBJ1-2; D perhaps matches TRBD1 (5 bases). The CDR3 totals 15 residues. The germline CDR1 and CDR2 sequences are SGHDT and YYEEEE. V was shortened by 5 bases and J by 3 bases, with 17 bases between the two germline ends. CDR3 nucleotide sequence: TGTGCCAGCAGAAATGGGGCCAGTCGTTACTATGGCTACACCTTC. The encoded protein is CASRNGASRYYGYTF.

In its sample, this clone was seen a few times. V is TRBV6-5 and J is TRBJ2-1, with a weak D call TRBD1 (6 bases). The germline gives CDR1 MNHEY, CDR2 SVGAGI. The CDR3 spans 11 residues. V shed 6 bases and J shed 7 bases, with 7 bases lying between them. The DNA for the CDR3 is TGTGCCAGCAGAAGGGGGAATGAGCAGTTCTTC. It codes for CASRRGNEQFF.

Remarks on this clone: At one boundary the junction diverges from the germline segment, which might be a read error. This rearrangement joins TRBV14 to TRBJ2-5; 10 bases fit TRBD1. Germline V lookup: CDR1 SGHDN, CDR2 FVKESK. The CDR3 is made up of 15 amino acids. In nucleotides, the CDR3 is TGTGCTAGCAGCCGCGGGACAGGGGTGCGCGAGACCCAGTACTTC. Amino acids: CASSRGTGVRETQYF.

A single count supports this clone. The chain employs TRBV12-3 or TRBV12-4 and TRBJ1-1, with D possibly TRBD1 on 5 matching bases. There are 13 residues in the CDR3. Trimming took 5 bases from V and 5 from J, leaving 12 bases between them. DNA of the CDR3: TGTGCCAGCAGTAGAGCCGGGGGAACTGAAGCTTTCTTT. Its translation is CASSRAGGTEAFF.

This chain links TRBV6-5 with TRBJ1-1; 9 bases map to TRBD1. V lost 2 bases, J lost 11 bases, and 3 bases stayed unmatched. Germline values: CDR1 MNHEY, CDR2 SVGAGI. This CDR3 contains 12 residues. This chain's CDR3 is CASSYGTGKAFF. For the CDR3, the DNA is TGTGCCAGCAGTTACGGGACAGGGAAGGCTTTCTTT.

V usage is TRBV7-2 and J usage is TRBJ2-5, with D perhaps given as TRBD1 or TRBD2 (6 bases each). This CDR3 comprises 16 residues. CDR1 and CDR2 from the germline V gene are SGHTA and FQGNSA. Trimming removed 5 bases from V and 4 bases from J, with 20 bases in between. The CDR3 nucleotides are TGTGCCAGCAGCCCGCTAAGGAGGGCGGACAGAGAGACCCAGTACTTC. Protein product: CASSPLRRADRETQYF.

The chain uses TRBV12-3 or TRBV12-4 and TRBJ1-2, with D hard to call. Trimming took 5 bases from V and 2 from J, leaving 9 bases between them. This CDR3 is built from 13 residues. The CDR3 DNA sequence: TGTGCCAGCAGTCCCGAAGGGAACTATGGCTACACCTTC. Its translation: CASSPEGNYGYTF.

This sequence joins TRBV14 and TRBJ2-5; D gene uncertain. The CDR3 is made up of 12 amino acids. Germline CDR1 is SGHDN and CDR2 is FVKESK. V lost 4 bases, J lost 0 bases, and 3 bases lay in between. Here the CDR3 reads CASSLYQETQYF. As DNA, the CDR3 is TGTGCCAGCAGCCTGTACCAAGAGACCCAGTACTTC.

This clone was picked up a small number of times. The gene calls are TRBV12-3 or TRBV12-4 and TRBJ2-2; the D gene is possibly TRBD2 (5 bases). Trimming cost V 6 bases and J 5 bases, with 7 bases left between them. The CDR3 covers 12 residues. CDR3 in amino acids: CASSRGTGELFF. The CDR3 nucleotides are TGTGCCAGCAGCCGAGGGACCGGGGAGCTGTTTTTT.